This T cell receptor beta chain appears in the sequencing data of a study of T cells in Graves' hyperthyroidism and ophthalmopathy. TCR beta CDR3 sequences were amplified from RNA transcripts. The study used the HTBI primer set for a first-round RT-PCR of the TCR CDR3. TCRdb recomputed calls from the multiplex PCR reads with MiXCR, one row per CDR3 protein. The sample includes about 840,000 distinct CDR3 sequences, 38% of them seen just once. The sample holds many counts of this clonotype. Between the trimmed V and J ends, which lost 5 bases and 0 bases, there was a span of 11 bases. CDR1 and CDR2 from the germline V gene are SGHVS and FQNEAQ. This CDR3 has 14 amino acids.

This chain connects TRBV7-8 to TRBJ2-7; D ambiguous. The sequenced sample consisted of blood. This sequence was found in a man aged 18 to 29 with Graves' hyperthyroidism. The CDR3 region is CASSPWPSSYEQYF. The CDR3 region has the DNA TGTGCCAGCAGCCCATGGCCGAGCTCCTACGAGCAGTACTTC.